Only a few counts were recorded for the clone carrying this TCR beta chain. The antigen is undetermined. There was one heparinised blood draw per donor, averaging around 120 mL. Every isolated RNA sample was fully reverse transcribed, so sequencing captured expressed TCRB transcripts. The table came from immunoSEQ multiplex PCR; TCRdb's copy has only in-frame clones and leaves some out. Counted here are under 300,000 clones, roughly 13% occurring once; the ten biggest clones make up 0.015% to 0.02%. V shed 11 bases, J shed 6 bases, and the junction held 11 bases outside the gene matches. The CDR3 is 13 amino acids. Germline V lookup: CDR1 LNHDA, CDR2 SQIVND (reference sequence). The sample is drawn from a study of beta chain features in type 1 diabetes. Study observations and caveats: All four CD4+ subsets from Type 1 diabetes patients carried moderately but significantly shorter TCRB CDR3s. Fewer junction insertions and more nucleotide deletions appeared in type 1 diabetes patients.

This receptor was obtained from a man between 25 and 39 years old with type 1 diabetes. Sequences were obtained from naive CD4+ T cells from blood. V and J are TRBV19 and TRBJ2-3, with 7 bases fitting TRBD2. CDR3 region: CACLAAPGDTQYF. In DNA, the CDR3 is TGTGCCTGCCTAGCGGCCCCAGGGGATACGCAGTATTTT.